A single sample is the source of the 7 T cell receptor beta chains below, sequenced in a study of CD4+ T cells in melanoma. Data came from immunoSEQ multiplex PCR; TCRdb stores just in-frame clones and leaves some out. The sample includes 120,000 to 150,000 clones, nearly 95% of them seen just once. All receptors derive from a human donor with melanoma.

This sequence joins TRBV6-1 and TRBJ1-2; D call uncertain. CDR3 length: 13 amino acids. Deletions cut 5 bases from V and 2 bases from J, with 9 bases between. Looked up from germline, CDR1 is MNHNS and CDR2 is SASEGT. DNA for the CDR3: TGTGCCAGCAGTAGGGCACGCAACTATGGCTACACCTTC. It codes for CASSRARNYGYTF.

This clone has a single count. The rearrangement joins TRBV5-1 to TRBJ2-5; TRBD1 matches at 9 bases. CDR1 and CDR2 (germline): SGHRS, YFSETQ. J lost 4 bases, V lost 0 bases, and 1 base had no gene match. The CDR3 is made up of 14 amino acids. The CDR3 DNA sequence: TGCGCCAGCAGCTTGGGGGACAGGGCAGAGACCCAGTACTTC. It yields the protein CASSLGDRAETQYF.

The chain couples TRBV5-1 to TRBJ1-1; D uncertain. The CDR3 is made up of 14 amino acids. CDR1 and CDR2 (germline): SGHRS, YFSETQ. V was cut by 0 bases and J by 4 bases, with 10 bases left in between. The CDR3 DNA sequence: TGCGCCAGCAGCTTGGGAGTTCCGGGCACTGAAGCTTTCTTT. Translation: CASSLGVPGTEAFF.

The chain employs TRBV7-9 and TRBJ1-2, with D possibly TRBD1 on 5 matching bases. CDR1 and CDR2 (germline): SEHNR, FQNEAQ (reference sequence). Trimming took 5 bases from V and 5 from J, leaving 21 bases between them. CDR3 length: 16 amino acids. The chain's CDR3 is CASSLTGTEKLYGYTF. In nucleotides, the CDR3 is TGTGCCAGCAGCCTGACCGGGACGGAAAAACTTTATGGCTACACCTTC.

The chain employs TRBV18 and TRBJ2-7; D gene ambiguous. Germline V gene data show CDR1 as KGHSH and CDR2 as LQKENI. V was cut by 6 bases and J by 9 bases, with 18 bases left in between. This CDR3 is 13 amino acids long. In DNA, the CDR3 is TGTGCCAGCTCGCCCGGCGGCGGAGAGATGCAGTACTTC. This encodes CASSPGGGEMQYF.

CDR3: CASSLVQGFDEQFF. CDR3 DNA sequence: TGTGCCAGCAGCTTGGTTCAGGGTTTTGATGAGCAGTTCTTC. The V gene is TRBV5-4, the J gene TRBJ2-1, with D perhaps matching TRBD1 (5 bases). The length of the CDR3 is 14 residues. From germline, CDR1 is SGHNT and CDR2 YYREEE (reference sequence). V was clipped by 0 bases and J by 8 bases, with 12 bases between them.

The chain couples TRBV25-1 to TRBJ2-4; D is ambiguous. Germline V gene data show CDR1 as MGHDK and CDR2 as SYGVNS. V was shortened by 2 bases and J by 4 bases, with 12 bases between the two germline ends. The CDR3 consists of 15 residues. The CDR3 DNA reads TGTGCCAGCAGTGAACCTAGTAAAGGGAAAAACATTCAGTACTTC. Translating it yields CASSEPSKGKNIQYF.